This T cell receptor beta chain was found in a study of blood T cell repertoires in COVID-19 (dated by TCRdb to 2018 to 2021). For the wider study: Samples covering the acute and convalescent phases of COVID-19 were provided by collaborators in the United States, Italy and Spain. The prospective study material was composed of cDNA or gDNA derived from T cells, B-cell-depleted T cells, or PBMCs. Subjects who had been exposed to COVID-19, were actively infected with it, or had recovered from it provided the deeply sampled blood TCRbeta repertoires that made up the dataset. The repertoires were released in a freely available public database intended as a resource for research on the immune response to SARS-CoV-2. Samples came from the ongoing ImmuneRACE study (first 160 participants) plus 1,254 subjects from 6 global collaborators. The sample metadata nearly always contained a de-identified subject ID, COVID-19 status, age in years and sex. HLA class I and class II types, where available, came from metadata supplied by the sample provider rather than from assay-based typing. Findings and caveats that apply to the study as a whole: How much clinical and demographic metadata was included differed by source and by participant, and the metadata was provided uncurated.

The CDR3 covers 18 residues, taking in both the cysteine and the phenylalanine. Solely the CDR3 DNA is kept, with 54 bases framed from the first base. Germline trimming: 4 bases from V, 0 bases from J; junction bases outside gene matches: 9. The germline V gene specifies MDHEN as CDR1 and SYDVKM as CDR2. On this clone: It lacks a known antigen. It has no much larger one-base neighbor in the sample; base qualities were not kept.

Enrolling through a virtual design, the prospective study's participants ranged in age from roughly 18 to 95 years and lived across about two dozen United States geographic areas. To assign participants to cohorts, the prospective study relied on clinical history that participants themselves reported in a screening survey and a study questionnaire. Exposed participants had been in contact, within 2 weeks of entering the study, with a person who had a PCR-confirmed or clinician-diagnosed case of COVID-19. Each participant in the prospective study had whole blood, serum and a nasopharyngeal or oropharyngeal swab collected by mobile phlebotomists. Participants in the prospective study had the option to provide additional blood draws and questionnaires over an approximately 2-month period. Blood samples from the prospective study were shipped frozen or at room temperature prior to DNA extraction. TCRbeta CDR3 regions were amplified from genomic DNA by means of the immunoSEQ Assay, a bias-controlled multiplex PCR. Turning to the authors' computational methods: The number of nucleated cells in each sample was estimated from the amplification of reference gene primers within the assay. Sequence reads were collapsed and filtered to measure the absolute abundance of every unique TCRbeta CDR3 rearrangement. For each sample, productive Simpson clonality was calculated as the square root of Simpson's diversity index over productive rearrangements. Sourced from immuneACCESS, this table was stored by TCRdb with only in-frame sequences that have V and J called. A share of the clones is absent; for the studies checked, an unresolved V gene accounts for under half, and the remainder has no known explanation. The DNA gave D and trimming, while V, J and clone size come from that table. The sample table contains about 430,000 clones; only one count was recorded for approximately 90% of them. The ten largest clones take up about 1.5% of the sample.

The sequence links TRBV28 to TRBJ1-3; 10 central nucleotides agree with TRBD1. Sample: PBMCs or T cells enriched from blood (not recorded which). The sequence came from a woman aged 18-30 years who had been exposed to COVID-19. In nucleotides, the sequence is TGTGCCAGCAGTTCCCCGGGACAGGGGCTACTCTCTGGAAACACCATATATTTT. This translates into CASSSPGQGLLSGNTIYF.